The clone carrying this T cell receptor (beta chain) was observed a single time. The sample comes from a study of T cell changes during pregnancy in multiple sclerosis. Only in-frame clones appear in the TCRdb table, and some are missing; sequencing was by immunoSEQ multiplex PCR. The sample holds fewer than 150,000 clones, about 95% seen once. The CDR3 is 15 residues long. Germline CDR1 and CDR2: SGHDT and YYEEEE. Unmatched junction bases numbered 2, after V lost 0 bases and J lost 2 bases. The sample here was peripheral blood, taken after pregnancy. This rearrangement joins TRBV5-6 to TRBJ1-3; TRBD1 matches 7 bases. This TCR came from a female donor with multiple sclerosis, enrolled in a pregnancy study. In DNA form, the CDR3 reads TGTGCCAGCAGCTTGGCCGACAGGGCTGGAAACACCATATATTTT. The encoded protein is CASSLADRAGNTIYF.